The 7 T cell receptor beta chains presented below share a single source sample, sequenced in a study of CD8 T cells in Susac syndrome. Random hexamers were used to reverse transcribe the RNA input (roughly 0.5 to 1 ug). MiXCR, run by TCRdb on the immunoSEQ multiplex PCR reads, gives a single entry per CDR3 protein. Among 230,000 or so distinct CDR3 sequences listed, approximately 95% were seen once. Sequenced: CD4+ T cells from PBMCs. These receptors all come from a human donor with multiple sclerosis.

V and J are TRBV20-1 and TRBJ1-6; D unresolved. The CDR3 has 15 amino acids. The V gene's germline CDR1 is DFQATT and CDR2 SNEGSKA (reference sequence). The germline V and J ends were trimmed by 5 bases and 4 bases, with 15 bases remaining between them. CDR3 in DNA: TGCAGTGCTCCCAAAACGGACGGGTATAATTCACCCCTCCACTTT. As protein: CSAPKTDGYNSPLHF.

This clonotype was detected only a few times. V is TRBV14 and J is TRBJ1-1; D not resolved. Germline values: CDR1 SGHDN, CDR2 FVKESK. V was cut by 3 bases and J by 0 bases, with 2 bases left in between. This CDR3 is built from 12 residues. The CDR3 coding sequence is TGTGCCAGCAGCCAGGTGAACACTGAAGCTTTCTTT. It translates to CASSQVNTEAFF.

V is TRBV20-1 and J is TRBJ1-5, with 11 positions matching TRBD1. J was trimmed by 1 base and V by 4 bases; bases with no gene match: 12. Germline CDR1 reads DFQATT; CDR2 reads SNEGSKA (reference sequence). The CDR3 has 18 residues. The CDR3 loop reads CSAIVPGQGVTSNQPQHF. CDR3 DNA sequence: TGCAGTGCTATCGTGCCGGGACAGGGGGTGACGAGCAATCAGCCCCAGCATTTT.

The chain combines TRBV9 with TRBJ2-7; TRBD2 matches 9 bases. The CDR3 has 15 amino acids. V was pared by 3 bases and J by 9 bases, with 13 bases of the junction left unmatched. From germline, CDR1 is SGDLS and CDR2 YYNGEE. The CDR3 bases are TGTGCCAGCAGCGCTACGACTAGCGGCCTATCCGGGCAGTACTTC. This encodes CASSATTSGLSGQYF.

The chain employs TRBV20-1 and TRBJ2-7; 8 bases match TRBD1. The length of the CDR3 is 13 residues. Germline V gene sequence: CDR1 DFQATT, CDR2 SNEGSKA (reference sequence). This CDR3 reads CSLTDRGTYEQYF. DNA for the CDR3: TGCAGCCTAACCGACAGGGGTACCTACGAGCAGTACTTC.

This clonotype was seen only a few times. The V and J genes are TRBV30 and TRBJ1-1; a weak D match, TRBD1 (6 bases). From germline, CDR1 is GTSNPN and CDR2 SVGIG (reference sequence). V dropped 2 bases and J dropped 2 bases, with 9 bases sitting between them. The CDR3 length is 13 residues. CDR3: CAWSRQVNTEAFF. For the CDR3, the DNA is TGTGCCTGGAGTCGACAGGTAAACACTGAAGCTTTCTTT.

The genes are TRBV3-1 and TRBJ2-7; possibly TRBD1 for D (6 bases). Trimming pared 9 bases from V and 4 bases from J, leaving 13 bases between. The CDR3 is 12 residues long. Germline V gives CDR1 LGHDT, CDR2 YNNKEL (reference sequence). The CDR3 DNA follows: TGTGCCAGTAGTCAGGGGCTGTACGAGCAGTACTTC. It specifies CASSQGLYEQYF.